This TCR beta chain was captured in a study of early T cells in non-severe SARS-CoV-2 infection. For the study at large: Bulk RNA from unsorted whole blood was sequenced; chains were unpaired.

Individual cDNA molecules received unique molecular identifiers. TCRdb used MiXCR to reprocess the 5' RACE reads, holding one entry per CDR3 protein. The top ten hold 4.8% of the sample, which has about 39,000 distinct CDR3 sequences, 4.5% to 5% seen once. This clonotype was observed at least ten times. CDR1 and CDR2 from the germline V gene are GTSNPN and SVGIG (reference sequence). The CDR3 is 14 residues long. After removal of 1 base from V and 10 bases from J, the junction contained 9 bases not matched to a gene. The sample comprised whole blood. The chain joins TRBV30 to TRBJ2-1; 8 bases map to TRBD2. The sequence was collected from an adult who was a healthcare worker with PCR-confirmed SARS-CoV-2 infection or an uninfected control (not recorded which). The CDR3 is CAWSGIAGRDEQFF. CDR3 in DNA: TGTGCCTGGAGTGGGATAGCGGGAAGGGACGAGCAGTTCTTC.